A single sample gave rise to the 3 T cell receptor beta chains below, sequenced in a study of cytomegalovirus exposure and HLA in healthy donors. The repertoire was sequenced with immunoSEQ multiplex PCR; TCRdb's copy has only in-frame clones and lacks some. This sample has under 150,000 clones; around 85% occur once, and the top ten carry under 3%. Sequenced material: PBMCs. The receptors stem from a man aged 18 to 29 in good health and CMV-seronegative.

This chain's CDR3 is CASSLNNLNTEAFF. In DNA form, the CDR3 reads TGTGCCAGCAGTTTAAACAATTTGAACACTGAAGCTTTCTTT. This chain links TRBV6-5 with TRBJ1-1, with D unresolved. V lost 4 bases, J lost 0 bases, and 9 bases lay in between. The CDR3 contains 14 residues. Per the germline V gene, CDR1 is MNHEY and CDR2 is SVGAGI.

The chain recombines TRBV15 with TRBJ2-7; D is perhaps TRBD1 (6 bases). Per the germline V gene, CDR1 is LNHNV and CDR2 is YYDKDF (reference sequence). Trimming pared 3 bases from V and 5 bases from J, leaving 11 bases between. The CDR3 has 13 amino acids. CDR3: CATSRDSVHEQYF. In nucleotides, the CDR3 is TGTGCCACCAGCAGGGACAGCGTCCACGAGCAGTACTTC.

This CDR3 is CASSLAGAGANVLTF. The DNA of the CDR3 is TGCGCCAGCAGCTTGGCGGGGGCTGGGGCCAACGTCCTGACTTTC. The rearrangement joins TRBV5-1 to TRBJ2-6; TRBD2 might be the D (6 bases). CDR1 is SGHRS and CDR2 is YFSETQ in the germline V gene. This CDR3 has 15 amino acids. The ends were cut back, 0 bases at V and 2 bases at J, with 6 bases in the middle.